This T cell receptor (beta chain) is drawn from a study of shared clonotypes between healthy human individuals. Worth noting for this clone: At the DNA level, this CDR3 is encoded by other sequences in the same sample as well.

The table came from immunoSEQ multiplex PCR; TCRdb's copy has only in-frame clones and leaves some out. The top ten hold around 0.21% of the sample, which has roughly 810,000 clones, 90% to 97% seen once. Germline loops: CDR1 ENHRY, CDR2 SYGVKD. This CDR3 is built from 14 residues. Trimming pared 0 bases from V and 8 bases from J, leaving 13 bases between. CD45RO-negative CD8 cells positively selected for CCR7 made up the naive population, which excluded terminally differentiated effector memory CD45RA+ cells. Source material: naive CD8+ T cells sorted from blood. V is TRBV10-3 and J is TRBJ1-2, with a possible D match to TRBD1 (5 bases). The receptor comes from a man under 40 in good health. CDR3 DNA sequence: TGTGCCATCAGTGAGTCGCAAAGGGGTCGGGGCTACACCTTC. Translation: CAISESQRGRGYTF.